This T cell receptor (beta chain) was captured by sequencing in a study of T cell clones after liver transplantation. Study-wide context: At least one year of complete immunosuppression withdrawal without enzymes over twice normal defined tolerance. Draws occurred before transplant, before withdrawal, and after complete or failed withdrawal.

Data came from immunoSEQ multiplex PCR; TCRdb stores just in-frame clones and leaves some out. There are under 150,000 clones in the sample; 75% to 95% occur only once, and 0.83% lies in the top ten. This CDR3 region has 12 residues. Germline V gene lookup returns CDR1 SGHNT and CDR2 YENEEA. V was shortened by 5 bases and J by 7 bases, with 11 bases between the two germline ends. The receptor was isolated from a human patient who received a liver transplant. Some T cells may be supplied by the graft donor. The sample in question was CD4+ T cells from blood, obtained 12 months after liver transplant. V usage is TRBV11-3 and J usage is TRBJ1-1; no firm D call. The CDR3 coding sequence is TGTGCCAGCAGCCGAAGAAGAGGTGAAGCTTTCTTT. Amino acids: CASSRRRGEAFF.